This T cell receptor beta chain appears in the sequencing data of a study of human T cells and chemical hapten exposure. V was trimmed by 2 bases and J by 8 bases, leaving 19 bases between them. The CDR3 loop spans 16 amino acids. Sample time point: pre-sensitization, week 0. Regarding treatment: therapeutic diphenylcyclopropenone sensitization with weekly scalp DPC. TCRdb reprocessed the RACE reads with MiXCR, giving one entry per CDR3 protein. The table has under 400,000 distinct CDR3 sequences, approximately 5.1% seen once. This clonotype has a count of ten or more. The source is a woman between 50 and 59 years old with alopecia areata. Some clones in this sample may be carry-over from other donors' samples. The chain is built from TRBV12-3 or TRBV12-4 and TRBJ2-1, with D tentatively TRBD2 (7 bases). Sequencing used whole blood, obtained in connection with sensitization to the hapten diphenylcyclopropenone (DPC). CDR3: CASSLLRGGSSDEQFF. Here the CDR3 DNA reads TGTGCCAGCAGTTTATTAAGGGGGGGCAGTTCCGATGAGCAGTTCTTC.